Each of the 8 T cell receptor beta chains below was sequenced from the same sample in a study of cytomegalovirus exposure and HLA in healthy donors. The primer mix had 60 Vbeta and 13 Jbeta primers. The method was immunoSEQ multiplex PCR; TCRdb's version includes in-frame clones alone and lacks a portion of them. The sample lists about 200,000 clones, under 85% occurring once. Specimen: PBMCs. The receptors originated from a man aged 45 to 65 in good health and CMV-seronegative.

As DNA, the CDR3 is TGTGCCAGCAGCCACGGGGACTCTGGAAACACCATATATTTT. Its protein is CASSHGDSGNTIYF. V is TRBV4-2 and J is TRBJ1-3; D gene unclear. Trimming left V 3 bases short and J 0 bases short, with 6 bases between. The CDR3 is 14 amino acids. Germline V gene lookup returns CDR1 LGHNA and CDR2 YNFKEQ.

This clone appeared a few times. The J gene is TRBJ2-3, the V gene TRBV4-2; TRBD1 matches at 12 bases. The V gene end was trimmed by 1 base and the J gene end by 5 bases; junction bases not matched to a gene: 7. Germline lookup yields CDR1 LGHNA and CDR2 YNFKEQ. The CDR3 sequence is 17 residues long. The CDR3 region has the DNA TGTGCCAGCAGCCAAGCCCAGGGACAGGGGGCAAAAGATACGCAGTATTTT. It encodes CASSQAQGQGAKDTQYF.

V is TRBV9 and J is TRBJ1-3; TRBD1 matches 9 bases. The CDR3 length is 15 residues. In germline, CDR1 is SGDLS, CDR2 YYNGEE. V lost 4 bases and J lost 4; bases outside the gene matches: 6. CDR3 region: CASSSGTGNGNTIYF. The CDR3 DNA is TGTGCCAGCAGCTCGGGGACAGGGAACGGAAACACCATATATTTT. The whole variable domain, filled in from reference TRBV9 and TRBJ1-3, reads DSGVTQTPKHLITATGQRVTLRCSPRSGDLSVYWYQQSLDQGLQFLIQYYNGEERAKGNILERFSAQQFPDLHSELNLSSLELGDSALYFCASSSGTGNGNTIYFGEGSWLTVV.

The J gene is TRBJ2-3, the V gene TRBV19; D is unclear. Germline V gene sequence: CDR1 LNHDA, CDR2 SQIVND (reference sequence). V dropped 5 bases and J dropped 3 bases, with 6 bases sitting between them. The CDR3 is 12 residues long. The CDR3 DNA reads TGTGCCAGTAGTCAACTAACAGATACGCAGTATTTT. Protein product: CASSQLTDTQYF.

The chain recombines TRBV5-4 with TRBJ2-5; possible D gene TRBD2, 7 bases. The CDR3 totals 15 residues. Looked up from germline, CDR1 is SGHNT and CDR2 is YYREEE (reference sequence). V was pared by 4 bases and J by 6 bases, with 19 bases between. The CDR3 reads CASSLGGGSSKTQYF. CDR3 in DNA: TGTGCCAGCAGCCTTGGGGGCGGGAGTTCGAAGACCCAGTACTTC. Together with reference TRBV5-4 and TRBJ2-5, the CDR3 gives the full variable domain: ETGVTQSPTHLIKTRGQQVTLRCSSQSGHNTVSWYQQALGQGPQFIFQYYREEENGRGNFPPRFSGLQFPNYSSELNVNALELDDSALYLCASSLGGGSSKTQYFGPGTRLLVL.

The chain combines TRBV4-1 with TRBJ2-3; TRBD2 aligns across 15 bases. This CDR3 region has 17 residues. V shed 4 bases, J shed 6 bases, and the junction held 8 bases outside the gene matches. Germline lookup yields CDR1 MGHRA and CDR2 YSYEKL. The CDR3 reads CASSPGTSGRLGDTQYF. For the CDR3, the DNA is TGCGCCAGCAGCCCGGGGACTAGCGGGAGGCTGGGGGATACGCAGTATTTT.

The chain employs TRBV11-2 and TRBJ2-2; TRBD2 matches at 7 bases. Unmatched junction bases numbered 3, after V lost 2 bases and J lost 6 bases. The CDR3 has 14 amino acids. Germline V gene sequence: CDR1 SGHAT, CDR2 FQNNGV. CDR3 sequence reads: CASSLSGTPGELFF. CDR3 bases: TGTGCCAGCAGCTTAAGCGGGACTCCCGGGGAGCTGTTTTTT.

V gene TRBV11-1 combines with J gene TRBJ1-1; 11 bases map to TRBD1. Looked up from germline, CDR1 is SGHAT and CDR2 is FQDESV (reference sequence). V lost 8 bases and J lost 5; bases outside the gene matches: 10. The CDR3 has 15 amino acids. CDR3 in amino acids: CASASGQGVFTEAFF. In DNA, the CDR3 is TGTGCCAGCGCCTCGGGACAGGGGGTGTTTACTGAAGCTTTCTTT.